Each of the 18 T cell receptor beta chains below was sequenced from the same sample in a study of beta chain features in type 1 diabetes. Notes on the study in general: Significant though moderate, a shortening of TCRB CDR3s appeared in all four CD4+ subsets of Type 1 diabetes patients.

TCRB transcripts that were expressed got sequenced, as all of the isolated RNA had been reverse transcribed. Generated by immunoSEQ multiplex PCR, the TCRdb table keeps only in-frame clones and is missing some. Of about 740,000 clones detected, over 10% appear once; the ten largest clones hold less than 0.025%. These receptors are not linked to any known antigen. Sequencing input: naive CD4+ T cells from blood. The receptors come from a man between 18 and 29 years old with type 1 diabetes.

This clone was seen only a few times. This chain connects TRBV18 to TRBJ1-3; possible D gene TRBD1, 5 bases. Germline CDR1 is KGHSH and CDR2 is LQKENI. The length of the CDR3 is 14 residues. Trimming left V 3 bases short and J 2 bases short, with 8 bases between. DNA for the CDR3: TGTGCCAGCTCACCGGGGGAACCTGGAAACACCATATATTTT. It encodes CASSPGEPGNTIYF.

J is TRBJ2-3 and V is TRBV30; 10 nucleotides match TRBD2. This CDR3 contains 14 residues. Germline V gene lookup returns CDR1 GTSNPN and CDR2 SVGIG (reference sequence). V was clipped by 3 bases and J by 5 bases; unmatched bases: 5. CDR3 residues: CAWRTSGAGDTQYF. The CDR3 bases are TGTGCCTGGAGAACTAGCGGGGCTGGAGATACGCAGTATTTT.

The rearrangement links TRBV30 to TRBJ2-3; D is undetermined. Deletions cut 0 bases from V and 5 bases from J, with 15 bases between. CDR1 and CDR2 (germline): GTSNPN, SVGIG (reference sequence). This CDR3 region has 15 residues. The CDR3 nucleotides are TGTGCCTGGAGTGTACCGGTGCAAACTCTAGATACGCAGTATTTT. This sequence encodes CAWSVPVQTLDTQYF.

The rearrangement uses TRBV7-2 and TRBJ2-3; 7 bases map to TRBD2. CDR1 and CDR2 (germline): SGHTA, FQGNSA. CDR3 length: 14 residues. V shed 5 bases, J shed 2 bases, and the junction held 4 bases outside the gene matches. CDR3 region: CASSRTRSTDTQYF. DNA of the CDR3: TGTGCCAGCAGCAGGACTAGATCCACAGATACGCAGTATTTT.

The V call is TRBV6-6, the J call TRBJ1-1; 7 positions match TRBD1. There are 14 residues in the CDR3. With 4 bases clipped from V and 3 bases from J, the junction kept 5 bases outside the gene matches. The germline gives CDR1 MNHNY, CDR2 SVGAGI (reference sequence). The chain's CDR3 is CASSFRGGDTEAFF. CDR3 DNA sequence: TGTGCCAGCAGTTTCAGGGGGGGTGACACTGAAGCTTTCTTT.

The chain has TRBV7-6 and TRBJ2-3; D not certain. The length of the CDR3 is 13 residues. Germline-derived CDR1 and CDR2 are SGHVS and FNYEAQ. V shed 7 bases and J shed 2 bases, with 10 bases lying between them. CDR3 amino acids: CASNAGNTDTQYF. The CDR3 DNA follows: TGTGCCAGCAACGCAGGAAACACAGATACGCAGTATTTT.

This clone has more than one count but fewer than ten. This chain connects TRBV5-1 to TRBJ1-2; D remains unclear. Trimming took off 1 base at V and 6 bases at J, with 7 bases between the two ends. The length of the CDR3 is 12 residues. Germline V gives CDR1 SGHRS, CDR2 YFSETQ. CDR3 in DNA: TGCGCCAGCAGCTTGAATGCGGATGGCTACACCTTC. This encodes CASSLNADGYTF.

In its sample, this clone was seen once. The CDR3 region has the DNA TGTGCCACCAGTCCCCGGGACAGGGTTTCCCTCTACACCTTC. Translation gives CATSPRDRVSLYTF. This chain joins TRBV15 and TRBJ1-2; 9 nucleotides align to TRBD1. CDR1 and CDR2 (germline): LNHNV, YYDKDF (reference sequence). J gave up 10 bases and V 6 bases, and 12 bases lay outside the gene matches. The CDR3 totals 14 residues.

The rearrangement uses TRBV28 and TRBJ2-1; 8 nucleotides line up with TRBD1. J was trimmed by 3 bases and V by 7 bases; bases with no gene match: 8. There are 15 residues in the CDR3. CDR1 is MDHEN and CDR2 is SYDVKM in the germline V gene. CDR3 nucleotide sequence: TGTGCCAGCACCTCCGGGACAGGAAACTACAATGAGCAGTTCTTC. Translation gives CASTSGTGNYNEQFF. Filled out from reference TRBV28 and TRBJ2-1, the complete variable domain reads DVKVTQSSRYLVKRTGEKVFLECVQDMDHENMFWYRQDPGLGLRLIYFSYDVKMKEKGDIPEGYSVSREKKERFSLILESASTNQTSMYLCASTSGTGNYNEQFFGPGTRLTVL.

The V gene is TRBV11-3, the J gene TRBJ2-7; TRBD1 matches 7 bases. The CDR3 is made up of 13 amino acids. V was clipped by 5 bases and J by 5 bases; unmatched bases: 6. CDR1 and CDR2 (germline): SGHNT, YENEEA. DNA of the CDR3: TGTGCCAGCAGCCCAGGGGGTAAAGACGAGCAGTACTTC. Protein product: CASSPGGKDEQYF.

V usage is TRBV7-2 and J usage is TRBJ1-1; 7 nucleotides agree with TRBD1. The CDR3 runs 15 residues. With 0 bases clipped from V and 2 bases from J, the junction kept 3 bases outside the gene matches. Germline CDR1 is SGHTA and CDR2 is FQGNSA. CDR3 nucleotides: TGTGCCAGCAGCTTAGCCGGGACAGCCAACACTGAAGCTTTCTTT. Translation: CASSLAGTANTEAFF.

In this sample, this clone turned up a few times. This rearrangement joins TRBV4-1 to TRBJ2-3; 9 bases agree with TRBD2. This CDR3 spans 17 amino acids. Losses at the gene ends were 0 bases for V and 9 bases for J; bases not matched to a gene: 13. The germline gives CDR1 MGHRA, CDR2 YSYEKL. DNA for the CDR3: TGCGCCAGCAGCCAAGATTTGGCTAGCGGGACCCATACAACGCAGTATTTT. It translates to CASSQDLASGTHTTQYF.

The chain links TRBV11-2 to TRBJ2-3; 8 positions agree with TRBD2. Unmatched junction bases numbered 2, after V lost 3 bases and J lost 0 bases. The CDR3 extends over 15 amino acids. Per the germline V gene, CDR1 is SGHAT and CDR2 is FQNNGV. CDR3 DNA sequence: TGTGCCAGCAGCTTTACTAGCGGAAGCACAGATACGCAGTATTTT. This sequence encodes CASSFTSGSTDTQYF.

The chain combines TRBV9 with TRBJ2-1; D assignment may be TRBD1 or TRBD2 (5 bases each). CDR3 length equals 17 residues. Germline CDR1 is SGDLS and CDR2 is YYNGEE. V gave up 3 bases and J gave up 5 bases, with 21 bases separating them. The CDR3 sequence: CASSGVGTFFPNNEQFF. CDR3 nucleotide sequence: TGTGCCAGCAGCGGAGTGGGGACCTTTTTCCCCAACAATGAGCAGTTCTTC.

This rearrangement joins TRBV5-4 to TRBJ1-1; D remains ambiguous. The germline V gene encodes CDR1 SGHNT and CDR2 YYREEE (reference sequence). V lost 6 bases to trimming and J lost 7 bases, with 16 bases between them. CDR3 size: 13 residues. The CDR3 reads CASTMRNTGEAFF. The CDR3 region has the DNA TGTGCCAGCACCATGAGGAACACCGGTGAAGCTTTCTTT.

This chain uses TRBV7-8 with TRBJ2-5, with no clear D. This CDR3 has 10 residues. The V end was cut by 6 bases, the J end by 2 bases, with 1 base between. Germline V gene sequence: CDR1 SGHVS, CDR2 FQNEAQ. CDR3 amino acids: CASRQETQYF. Here the CDR3 DNA reads TGTGCCAGCAGACAAGAGACCCAGTACTTC. Full variable domain (outside the CDR3, taken from reference TRBV7-8 and TRBJ2-5): GAGVSQSPRYKVAKRGQDVALRCDPISGHVSLFWYQQALGQGPEFLTYFQNEAQLDKSGLPSDRFFAERPEGSVSTLKIQRTQQEDSAVYLCASRQETQYFGPGTRLLVL.

V usage is TRBV7-2 and J usage is TRBJ1-1, with 9 bases identical to TRBD1. The CDR3 consists of 15 residues. CDR1 SGHTA and CDR2 FQGNSA come from the germline V gene. The CDR3 DNA reads as TGTGCTAGACTAGGGGACAGGGAATGGCACACTGAAGCTTTCTTT. It codes for CARLGDREWHTEAFF.

V usage is TRBV7-2 and J usage is TRBJ2-3; D is unresolved. CDR1 is SGHTA, CDR2 FQGNSA, per germline. This CDR3 is 13 amino acids long. Trimming pared 4 bases from V and 6 bases from J, leaving 11 bases between. The CDR3 coding sequence is TGTGCCAGCAGCTCCAGCCTCGCCGATACGCAGTATTTT. Translated: CASSSSLADTQYF. Based on the CDR3 plus reference TRBV7-2 and TRBJ2-3, the full variable domain is GAGVSQSPSNKVTEKGKDVELRCDPISGHTALYWYRQSLGQGLEFLIYFQGNSAPDKSGLPSDRFSAERTGGSVSTLTIQRTQQEDSAVYLCASSSSLADTQYFGPGTRLTVL.